These 3 T cell receptor beta chains originate from one sample sequenced in a study of T cell repertoires in cytomegalovirus infection. TCRdb analysed the reads with MiXCR anew, one entry per CDR3 protein. The profile shows 45,000 to 55,000 distinct CDR3 sequences, 20% to 25% of them singletons. Their recognized antigens are unknown. Specimen: CD8+ T cells from cultured PBMCs, collected from culture after CMV antigen stimulation. These TCRs come from a human donor in good health (CMV status not recorded). Some clones in this sample may be carry-over from other donors' samples.

The chain joins TRBV27 to TRBJ1-1, with a tentative D call TRBD1 (5 bases). Germline loops: CDR1 MNHEY, CDR2 SMNVEV (reference sequence). The ends were cut back, 0 bases at V and 5 bases at J, with 10 bases in the middle. CDR3 length equals 14 residues. Here the CDR3 DNA reads TGTGCCAGCAGTTTATCGGCGGGGCAAACTGAAGCTTTCTTT. As protein: CASSLSAGQTEAFF.

The chain recombines TRBV7-2 with TRBJ2-1; 9 bases are a match to TRBD2. The CDR3 length is 17 residues. Germline V gene sequence: CDR1 SGHTA, CDR2 FQGNSA. With 1 base clipped from V and 6 bases from J, the junction kept 10 bases outside the gene matches. CDR3 residues: CASSLEGSGSGTNEQFF. The CDR3 bases are TGTGCCAGCAGCTTAGAGGGTAGCGGGAGCGGAACCAATGAGCAGTTCTTC.

V is TRBV15 and J is TRBJ2-7, with unresolved D. The CDR3 sequence is 12 residues long. The germline gives CDR1 LNHNV, CDR2 YYDKDF (reference sequence). Trimming shortened V by 4 bases and J by 3 bases, and 7 bases separated the two germline ends. DNA of the CDR3: TGTGCCACCAGCACGGAGAACTACGAGCAGTACTTC. Protein product: CATSTENYEQYF.